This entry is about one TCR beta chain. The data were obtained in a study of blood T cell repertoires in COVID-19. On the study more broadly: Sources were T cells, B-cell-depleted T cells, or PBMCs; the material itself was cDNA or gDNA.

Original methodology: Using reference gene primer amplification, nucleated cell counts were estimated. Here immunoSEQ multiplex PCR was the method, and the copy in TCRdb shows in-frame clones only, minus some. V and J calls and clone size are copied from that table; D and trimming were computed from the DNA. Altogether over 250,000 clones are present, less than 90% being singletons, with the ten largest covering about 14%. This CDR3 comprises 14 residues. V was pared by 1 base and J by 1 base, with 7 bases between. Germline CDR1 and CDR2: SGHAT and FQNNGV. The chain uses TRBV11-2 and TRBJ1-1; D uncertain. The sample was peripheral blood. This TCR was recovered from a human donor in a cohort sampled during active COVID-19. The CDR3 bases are TGTGCCAGCAGCTTAGGCTCAGGGAACACTGAAGCTTTCTTT. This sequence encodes CASSLGSGNTEAFF.